In this sample, the clone carrying this TCR beta chain turned up a few times. Its specificity is not known. The data are from a study of vaccination and CD4 T cells after COVID-19. Background on the study: Cells received overlapping spike peptides from SARS-CoV-2, HCoV-NL63, HCoV-OC43 and HCoV-229E as stimulation. For control cultures, the treatment was a CEFX pool, an HIV-1 Nef pool, or no peptide. Study-level results: Convalescent patients had 304 of 307 vaccine-specific clones showing spike mono-reactivity.

Sample treatment: approximately nine-day PBMC culture with coronavirus spike peptide pools or control peptides (ViraFEST assay). Researchers collected the unexposed donor's CD4+ T cells before the COVID-19 pandemic (2011-2018). Once obtained from cultured CD4+ T cells, the DNA was sequenced using the Oncomine TCR Beta short-read assay. Investigators obtained genomic DNA by extraction from cultured CD4+ T cells. TCRdb passed the PCR reads through MiXCR, listing each CDR3 protein once. The sample lists several thousand distinct CDR3 sequences, about 30% seen once, with more than 13% in the top ten. There are 15 residues in the CDR3. The V segment lost 1 base and the J segment 12 bases; nucleotides outside the gene matches: 7. CDR1 is SGHTA, CDR2 FQGTGA, per germline.

The specimen sequenced was CD4+ T cells from blood, cultured in vitro. The receptor was derived from a human donor in good health. The chain combines TRBV7-3 with TRBJ2-1, with 12 bases that match TRBD2. CDR3 sequence (DNA): TGTGCCAGCAGCTTAAGGGGAGGGACTAGCGGGCGGCAGTTCTTC. Protein sequence: CASSLRGGTSGRQFF.